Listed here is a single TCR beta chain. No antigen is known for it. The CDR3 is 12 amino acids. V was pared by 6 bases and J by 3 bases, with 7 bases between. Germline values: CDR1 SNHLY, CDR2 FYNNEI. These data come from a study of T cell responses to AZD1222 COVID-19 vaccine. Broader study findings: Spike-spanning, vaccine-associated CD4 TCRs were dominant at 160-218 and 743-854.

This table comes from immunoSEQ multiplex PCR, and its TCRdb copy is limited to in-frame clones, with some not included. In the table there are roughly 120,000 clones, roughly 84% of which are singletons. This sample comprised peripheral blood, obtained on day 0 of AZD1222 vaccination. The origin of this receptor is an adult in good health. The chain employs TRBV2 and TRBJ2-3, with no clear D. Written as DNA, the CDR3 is TGTGCCAGCAGAACAGAGACAGATACGCAGTATTTT. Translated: CASRTETDTQYF.